This T cell receptor (beta chain) derives from a study of cytomegalovirus exposure and HLA in healthy donors. For the study at large: Early released data had tens of millions of unique TCRs, all coming from HLA-typed donors.

Study-wide results and caveats: Analysis performed later showed TCR beta chains linked to HLA being more clonally expanded than equally common others. Accurate HLA-A and HLA-B prediction from TCR beta sequences was reported for most subjects.

Primers for the PCR totalled 60 Vbeta and 13 Jbeta. Assay used: immunoSEQ multiplex PCR; TCRdb lists only in-frame clones, some missing. In the table there are roughly 110,000 clones, roughly 66% of which are singletons. CDR1 and CDR2 from the germline V gene are SGDLS and YYNGEE. The CDR3 totals 15 residues. Losses at the gene ends were 0 bases for V and 4 bases for J; bases not matched to a gene: 6. Turning to this clone: What it binds is unknown.

Sequencing was done on a sample of PBMCs. The sequence was obtained from a woman younger than 45 in good health and CMV-seronegative. The chain is built from TRBV9 and TRBJ1-1, with 7 bases aligning to TRBD1. CDR3 nucleotides: TGTGCCAGCAGCGTAGTAGAGGGGGCCGGCACTGAAGCTTTCTTT. Protein: CASSVVEGAGTEAFF.